The clone carrying this T cell receptor (beta chain) appeared once. The source of the sample is a study of shared clonotypes between healthy human individuals. HIV-negative, healthy adults without recent acute infections or vaccinations were the donors. TCRdb's table, derived via immunoSEQ multiplex PCR, lists solely in-frame clones and lacks some. The sample records roughly 2.6 million clones, 90% to 95% being singletons. The V end lost 6 bases, the J end lost 0 bases, and 12 bases lay between the germline ends. Germline loops: CDR1 MNHEY, CDR2 SVGAGI. The CDR3 totals 15 residues. This receptor was taken from a man aged 18 to 29 in good health. The chain is built from TRBV6-5 and TRBJ1-3; D gene uncertain. Material for sequencing was naive CD4+ T cells sorted from blood. Noted subset: CD45RA+ positively selected. CDR3 nucleotide sequence: TGTGCCAGCAGGACCTACAGTCGCTCTGGAAACACCATATATTTT. As protein: CASRTYSRSGNTIYF.